Listed below are T cell receptor beta chains from one sample, sequenced in a study of cytomegalovirus exposure and HLA in healthy donors. Sequencing used immunoSEQ multiplex PCR; TCRdb keeps in-frame clones, though not all of them. The sample has 100,000 or so clones; less than 80% are singletons. The sequencing sample was made of PBMCs. These receptors were taken from a middle-aged man in good health and CMV-seronegative. The CDR3 runs from the conserved cysteine through the conserved F or W. Each record gives: D gene, clone size, CDR3 length, V gene, J gene, CDR3 DNA, CDR3 protein. A D gene is named only where the DNA matches it firmly. Clone size is shown for a subset of rows, as once, few, many or a class of expanded clone.

>NA|NA|14|TRBV4-1|TRBJ1-1
TGCGCCAGCAGCCAAGACGGGGTGAACACTGAAGTTTTCTTT
CASSQDGVNTEVFF
>TRBD2|NA|17|TRBV5-1|TRBJ2-7
TGCGCCAGCAGCTTGGACCAACTAGCGGGGCCGACCTACGAGCAGTACTTC
CASSLDQLAGPTYEQYF
>NA|once|12|TRBV27|TRBJ2-1
TGTGCCAGCAGCTCGAGCTTAGATGAGCAGTTCTTC
CASSSSLDEQFF
>NA|NA|15|TRBV2|TRBJ2-2
TGTGCCAGCAAGGAAGGGGCCCCGAACACCGGGGAGCTGTTTTTT
CASKEGAPNTGELFF
>NA|NA|13|TRBV2|TRBJ1-1
TGTGCCAGCAGTGGAGTTCCCCTCACTGAAGCTTTCTTT
CASSGVPLTEAFF
>NA|NA|14|TRBV19|TRBJ1-1
TGTGCCAGTAGTATAGATCGGTACAGCACTGAAGCTTTCTTT
CASSIDRYSTEAFF
>TRBD1|NA|15|TRBV9|TRBJ1-2
TGTGCCAGCAGCGTAGAGGCAGGGGGCTCCTATGGCTACACCTTC
CASSVEAGGSYGYTF
>TRBD2|few|16|TRBV6-6|TRBJ2-5
TGTGCCAGCAGTTACCGGGGCGGGGGGGCCTCGGAGACCCAGTACTTC
CASSYRGGGASETQYF
>NA|NA|16|TRBV10-3|TRBJ2-3
TGTGCCATCAGTGAGTCAAACAGAGGGGGTGCAGATACGCAGTATTTT
CAISESNRGGADTQYF
>NA|NA|13|TRBV11-2|TRBJ1-2
TGTGCCAGCAGTTTAGGGGGGGTTTGGGGCTACACCTTC
CASSLGGVWGYTF
>TRBD2|NA|17|TRBV9|TRBJ2-2
TGTGCCAGCAGCGTAGGGCTACGGGGGGGGCCCACCGGGGAGCTGTTTTTT
CASSVGLRGGPTGELFF
>TRBD1|NA|17|TRBV7-2|TRBJ2-4
TGTGCCAGCAGCTTATCCCAGAACAGGGGGGTCAAAAACATTCAGTACTTC
CASSLSQNRGVKNIQYF
>NA|NA|13|TRBV11-2|TRBJ1-1
TGTGCCAGCAGCGTCCAGGGAAACACTGAAGCTTTCTTT
CASSVQGNTEAFF
>TRBD1|NA|14|TRBV6-5|TRBJ1-2
TGTGCCAGCAAAGACAGGGGACCTAACTATGGCTACACCTTC
CASKDRGPNYGYTF
>TRBD1|NA|13|TRBV19|TRBJ1-1
TGTGCCAGTAGTAGAGGACAGGGGGCGGGGGCTTTCTTT
CASSRGQGAGAFF
>NA|NA|16|TRBV6-1|TRBJ2-7
TGTGCCAGCAGTGCTCCGGGGCGGGGGCTCTCCTACGAGCAGTACTTC
CASSAPGRGLSYEQYF
>NA|NA|13|TRBV5-1|TRBJ2-3
TGCGCCAGCAGCTTTCAGGGTTCAGATACGCAGTATTTT
CASSFQGSDTQYF
>TRBD1|NA|17|TRBV7-6|TRBJ2-3
TGTGCCAGCAGCTCAGCCATGGGACAGGCTAGCACAGATACGCAGTATTTT
CASSSAMGQASTDTQYF
>NA|NA|15|TRBV4-1|TRBJ2-5
TGCGCCAGCAGCCAAGATGACAGCACCCAAGAGACCCAGTACTTC
CASSQDDSTQETQYF
>TRBD1|NA|18|TRBV7-2|TRBJ1-6
TGTGCCAGCAGCTTAGGATACGAGGGACAGAGCTCGAAATGGCCCCTCCACTTT
CASSLGYEGQSSKWPLHF